Ten or more counts support the clone carrying this T cell receptor beta chain. This specimen belongs to a study of T cells in Graves' hyperthyroidism and ophthalmopathy. The V end lost 8 bases, the J end lost 1 base, and 11 bases lay between the germline ends. CDR1 KGHSH and CDR2 LQKENI come from the germline V gene. The CDR3 runs to 13 residues. Authors of the study amplified TCR beta CDR3 regions from RNA transcripts. HTBI primers were used for first-round RT-PCR of the TCR CDR3. TCRdb redid the calling of the multiplex PCR reads with MiXCR, one entry per CDR3 protein. The sample has under 350,000 distinct CDR3 sequences; approximately 15% are singletons.

The specimen sequenced was blood. The TCR was taken from a middle-aged woman with Graves' ophthalmopathy. The chain links TRBV18 to TRBJ1-2; D might be TRBD1 (5 bases). The CDR3 loop is CASSPGLNYGYTF. CDR3 nucleotides: TGTGCCAGCAGTCCGGGACTTAACTATGGCTACACCTTC.